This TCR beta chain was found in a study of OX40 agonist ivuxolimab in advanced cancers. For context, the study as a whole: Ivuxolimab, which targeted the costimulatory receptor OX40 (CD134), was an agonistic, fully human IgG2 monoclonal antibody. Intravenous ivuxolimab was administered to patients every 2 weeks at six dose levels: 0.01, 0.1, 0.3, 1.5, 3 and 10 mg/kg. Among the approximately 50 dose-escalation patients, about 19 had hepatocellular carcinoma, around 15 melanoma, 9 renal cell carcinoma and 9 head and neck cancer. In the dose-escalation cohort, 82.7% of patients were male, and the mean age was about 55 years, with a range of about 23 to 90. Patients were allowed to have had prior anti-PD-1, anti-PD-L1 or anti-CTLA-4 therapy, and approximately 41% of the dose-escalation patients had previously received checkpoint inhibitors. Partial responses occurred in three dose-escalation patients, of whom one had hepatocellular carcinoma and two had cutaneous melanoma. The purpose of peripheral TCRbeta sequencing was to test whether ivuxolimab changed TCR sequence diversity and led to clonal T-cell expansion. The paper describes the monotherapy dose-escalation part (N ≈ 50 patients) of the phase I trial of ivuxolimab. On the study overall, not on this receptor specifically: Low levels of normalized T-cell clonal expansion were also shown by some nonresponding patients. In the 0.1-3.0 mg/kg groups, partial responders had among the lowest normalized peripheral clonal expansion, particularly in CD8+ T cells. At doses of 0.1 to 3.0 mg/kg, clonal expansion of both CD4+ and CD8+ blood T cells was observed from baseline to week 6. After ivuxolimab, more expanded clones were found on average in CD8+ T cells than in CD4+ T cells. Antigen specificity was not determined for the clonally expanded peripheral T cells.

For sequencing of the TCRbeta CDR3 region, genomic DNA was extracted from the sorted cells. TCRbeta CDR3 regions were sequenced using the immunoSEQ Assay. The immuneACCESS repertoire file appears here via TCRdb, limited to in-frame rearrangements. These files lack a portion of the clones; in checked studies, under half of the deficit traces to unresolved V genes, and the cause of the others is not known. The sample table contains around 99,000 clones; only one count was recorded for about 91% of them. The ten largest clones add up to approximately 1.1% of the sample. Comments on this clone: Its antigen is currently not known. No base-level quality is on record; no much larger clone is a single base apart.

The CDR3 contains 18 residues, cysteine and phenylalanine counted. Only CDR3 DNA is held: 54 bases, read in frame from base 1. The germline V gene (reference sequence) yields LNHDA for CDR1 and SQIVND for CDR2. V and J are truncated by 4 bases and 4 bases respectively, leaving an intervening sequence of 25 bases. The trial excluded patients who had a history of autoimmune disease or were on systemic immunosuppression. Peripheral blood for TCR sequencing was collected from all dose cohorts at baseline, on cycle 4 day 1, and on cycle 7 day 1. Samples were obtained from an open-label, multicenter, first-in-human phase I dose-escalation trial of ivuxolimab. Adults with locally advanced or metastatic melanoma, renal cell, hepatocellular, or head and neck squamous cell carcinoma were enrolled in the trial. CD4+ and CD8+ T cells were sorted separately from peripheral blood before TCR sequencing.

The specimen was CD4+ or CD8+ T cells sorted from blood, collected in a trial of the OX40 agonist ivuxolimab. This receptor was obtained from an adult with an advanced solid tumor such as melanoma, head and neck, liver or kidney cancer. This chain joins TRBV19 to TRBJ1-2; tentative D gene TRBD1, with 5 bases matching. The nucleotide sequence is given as TGTGCCAGTAGTACCCAAACCATCCAGGGCAGCCTGGTCTATGGCTACACCTTC. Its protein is CASSTQTIQGSLVYGYTF.